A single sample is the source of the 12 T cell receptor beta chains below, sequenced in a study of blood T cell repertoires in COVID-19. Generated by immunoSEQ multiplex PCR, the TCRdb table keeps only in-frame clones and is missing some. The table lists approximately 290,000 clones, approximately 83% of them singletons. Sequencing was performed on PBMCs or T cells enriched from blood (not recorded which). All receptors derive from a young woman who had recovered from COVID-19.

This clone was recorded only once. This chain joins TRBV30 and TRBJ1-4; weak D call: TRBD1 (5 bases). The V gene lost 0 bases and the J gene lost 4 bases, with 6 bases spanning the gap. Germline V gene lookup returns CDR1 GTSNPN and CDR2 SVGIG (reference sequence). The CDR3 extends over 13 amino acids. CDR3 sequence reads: CAWSVQVNEKLFF. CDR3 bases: TGTGCCTGGAGTGTACAGGTTAATGAAAAACTGTTTTTT.

For the CDR3, the DNA is TGTGCCAGCAGCCGGGGAGGATGGGGCTACACCTTC. It yields the protein CASSRGGWGYTF. The chain joins TRBV6-7 to TRBJ1-2, with unresolved D. TRBV6-7 is classed as an ORF, of uncertain function. V shed 6 bases and J shed 8 bases, with 13 bases lying between them. The CDR3 has 12 amino acids.

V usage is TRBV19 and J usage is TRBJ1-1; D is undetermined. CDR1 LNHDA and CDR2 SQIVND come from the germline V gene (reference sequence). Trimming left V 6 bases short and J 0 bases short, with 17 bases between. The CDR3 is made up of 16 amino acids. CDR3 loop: CASRSWQKTMNTEAFF. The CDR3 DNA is TGTGCCAGTAGGTCTTGGCAGAAAACCATGAACACTGAAGCTTTCTTT.

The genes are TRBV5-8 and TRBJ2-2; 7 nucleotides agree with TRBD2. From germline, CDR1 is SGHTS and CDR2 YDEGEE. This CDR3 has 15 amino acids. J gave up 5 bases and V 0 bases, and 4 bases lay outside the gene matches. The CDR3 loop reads CASSLGGRETGELFF. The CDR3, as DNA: TGTGCCAGCAGCTTGGGAGGGCGGGAGACCGGGGAGCTGTTTTTT.

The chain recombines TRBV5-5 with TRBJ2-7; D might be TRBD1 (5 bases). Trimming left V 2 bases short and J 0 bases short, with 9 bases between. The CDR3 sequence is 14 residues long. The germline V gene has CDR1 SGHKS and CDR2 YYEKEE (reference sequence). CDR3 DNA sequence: TGTGCCAGCAGCTTCAGACAGACCTCCTACGAGCAGTACTTC. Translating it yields CASSFRQTSYEQYF.

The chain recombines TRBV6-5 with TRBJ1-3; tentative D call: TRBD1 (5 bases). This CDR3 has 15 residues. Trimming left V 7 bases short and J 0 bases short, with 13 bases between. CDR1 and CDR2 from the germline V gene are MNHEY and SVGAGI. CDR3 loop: CASTSGGFSGNTIYF. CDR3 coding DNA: TGTGCCAGCACCTCCGGGGGTTTCTCTGGAAACACCATATATTTT.

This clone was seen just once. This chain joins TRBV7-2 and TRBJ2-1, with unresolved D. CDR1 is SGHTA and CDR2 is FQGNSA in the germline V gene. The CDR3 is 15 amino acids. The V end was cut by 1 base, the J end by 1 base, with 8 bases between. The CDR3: CASSLGQTSYNEQFF. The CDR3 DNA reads TGTGCCAGCAGCTTAGGTCAGACTTCCTACAATGAGCAGTTCTTC.

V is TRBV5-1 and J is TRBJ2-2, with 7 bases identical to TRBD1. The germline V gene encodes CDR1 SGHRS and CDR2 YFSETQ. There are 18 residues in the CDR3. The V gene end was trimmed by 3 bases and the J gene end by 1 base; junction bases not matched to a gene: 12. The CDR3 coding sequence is TGCGCCAGCAGCTACCGGGACAGTGGTATGTGGAACACCGGGGAGCTGTTTTTT. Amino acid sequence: CASSYRDSGMWNTGELFF.

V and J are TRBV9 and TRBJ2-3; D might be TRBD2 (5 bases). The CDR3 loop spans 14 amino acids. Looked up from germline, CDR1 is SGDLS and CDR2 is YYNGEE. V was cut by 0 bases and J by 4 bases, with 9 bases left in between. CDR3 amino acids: CASSVDLASDTQYF. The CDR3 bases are TGTGCCAGCAGCGTAGATTTAGCGTCAGATACGCAGTATTTT.

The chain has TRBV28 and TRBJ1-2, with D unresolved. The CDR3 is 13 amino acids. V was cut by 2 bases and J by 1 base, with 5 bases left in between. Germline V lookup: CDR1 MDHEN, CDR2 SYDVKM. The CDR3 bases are TGTGCCAGCAGTTTACCGCGTAACTATGGCTACACCTTC. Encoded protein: CASSLPRNYGYTF.

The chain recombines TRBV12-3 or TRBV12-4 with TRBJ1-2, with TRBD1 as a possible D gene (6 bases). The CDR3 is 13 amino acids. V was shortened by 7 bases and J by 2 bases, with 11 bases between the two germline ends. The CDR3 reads CASNQQGNYGYTF. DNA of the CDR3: TGTGCCAGCAACCAACAGGGAAACTATGGCTACACCTTC.

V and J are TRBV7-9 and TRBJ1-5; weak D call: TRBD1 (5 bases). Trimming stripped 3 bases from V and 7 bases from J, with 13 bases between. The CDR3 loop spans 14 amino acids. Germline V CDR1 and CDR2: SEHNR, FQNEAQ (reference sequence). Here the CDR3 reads CASSFPGQGQPQHF. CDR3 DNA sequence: TGTGCCAGCAGCTTTCCAGGGCAGGGACAGCCCCAGCATTTT.